A selection of T cell receptor beta chains follows, all from one sample in a study of T cell responses to AZD1222 COVID-19 vaccine. Data came from immunoSEQ multiplex PCR; TCRdb stores just in-frame clones and leaves some out. Here the sample spans roughly 120,000 clones, 70% to 90% being singletons. The sample was peripheral blood, taken on day 0 of MenACWY control vaccination. Receptors originate from an adult in good health. CDR3s include the opening cysteine and the closing phenylalanine or tryptophan. D genes are given only for firm matches. Not all rows give a size; the values are once, few, many and, for expanded clones, a class.

d_call | j_call | clone_size | v_call | cdr3_nt | cdr3_aa
. | TRBJ1-3 | . | TRBV9 | TGTGCCAGCAGCGTAGGGGGCCCGTTGAGTGGCAACACCATATATTTT | CASSVGGPLSGNTIYF
. | TRBJ1-1 | few | TRBV6-5 | TGTGCCAGCAGTCATAAAAGGCCGGGGGACACTGAAGCTTTCTTT | CASSHKRPGDTEAFF
. | TRBJ1-6 | . | TRBV27 | TGTGCCAGCAGTCTAATAGTGGGCACTATAAATTCACCCCTCCACTTT | CASSLIVGTINSPLHF
. | TRBJ1-4 | . | TRBV19 | TGTGCCAGTAGTATTGAGTGGACTTATGGGACTAATGAAAAACTGTTTTTT | CASSIEWTYGTNEKLFF
TRBD1 | TRBJ2-7 | . | TRBV28 | TGTGCCAGCAGTTTACGGATTATCCTTTTACGTGACAGGGGGCGCGGCGACGAGCAGTACTTC | CASSLRIILLRDRGRGDEQYF
. | TRBJ2-1 | once | TRBV5-1 | TGCGCCAGCAGCTTGACCGATGAGCAGTTCTTC | CASSLTDEQFF
. | TRBJ1-2 | . | TRBV15 | TGTGCCACCAGCGCGATGGGGGGCTGGGGCTACACCTTC | CATSAMGGWGYTF
TRBD1 | TRBJ1-5 | . | TRBV18 | TGTGCCAGCTCACCCTCAGGGGGGGGTCAGCCCCAGCATTTT | CASSPSGGGQPQHF
TRBD1 | TRBJ1-2 | . | TRBV18 | TGTGCCAGCTCGGGACAGGGTGGAATAGGCTACACCTTC | CASSGQGGIGYTF
. | TRBJ1-2 | . | TRBV19 | TGTGCCAGTACGATGGGGGGCCTTCTGGTCGGTGGCTACACCTTC | CASTMGGLLVGGYTF
. | TRBJ2-2 | . | TRBV5-1 | TGCGCCAGCAGCTCGACAGGGAACACCGGGGAGCTGTTTTTT | CASSSTGNTGELFF
. | TRBJ2-3 | . | TRBV6-5 | TGTGCCACCAGGGGGGCTAGCACAGATACGCAGTATTTT | CATRGASTDTQYF
. | TRBJ1-3 | once | TRBV15 | TGTGCCACCAGCAGAGCAGGGACTGGAAACACCATATATTTT | CATSRAGTGNTIYF
. | TRBJ1-6 | . | TRBV24-1 | TGTGCCACCAGTGAACCCTGGGATAATTCACCCCTCCACTTT | CATSEPWDNSPLHF
TRBD1 | TRBJ2-2 | . | TRBV11-1 | TGTGCCAGCAGTGGGACAGGGAACACCGGGGAGCTGTTTTTT | CASSGTGNTGELFF
. | TRBJ1-6 | . | TRBV19 | TGTGCCAGTAGTGCCCGAGAGGGCATCTACTCACCCCTCCACTTT | CASSAREGIYSPLHF
TRBD1 | TRBJ1-1 | . | TRBV28 | TGTGCCAGCAAAACGGACAGGGTGGACACTGAAGCTTTCTTT | CASKTDRVDTEAFF
TRBD1 | TRBJ1-5 | . | TRBV19 | TGTGCCAGTAGTAAGGGGACAGGGCTCACCAATCAGCCCCAGCATTTT | CASSKGTGLTNQPQHF
TRBD1 | TRBJ2-2 | . | TRBV7-8 | TGTGCCAGCAGCCCGGGACAGGCCACCGGGGAGCTGTTTTTT | CASSPGQATGELFF
. | TRBJ2-1 | . | TRBV29-1 | TGCAGCGTACTATCCGAGGGCCAGGTCAGGTTCTTC | CSVLSEGQVRFF
. | TRBJ1-2 | . | TRBV10-2 | TGCGCCAGCAGTGAGCAGGGAAACTATGGCTACACCTTC | CASSEQGNYGYTF
TRBD1 | TRBJ2-7 | . | TRBV7-2 | TGTGCCAGCAGCGGCGGGGGGACAGGGGCCTACGAGCAGTACTTC | CASSGGGTGAYEQYF